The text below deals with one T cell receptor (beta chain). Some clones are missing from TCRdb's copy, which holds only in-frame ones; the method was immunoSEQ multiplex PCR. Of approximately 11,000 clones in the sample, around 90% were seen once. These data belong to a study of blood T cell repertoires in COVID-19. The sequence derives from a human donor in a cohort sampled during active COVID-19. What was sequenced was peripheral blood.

CDR3 sequence reads: CASTRGQGYGYTF. The CDR3 DNA reads as TGTGCCAGCACCAGGGGGCAAGGCTATGGCTACACCTTC. The chain joins TRBV6-5 to TRBJ1-2, with 8 bases fitting TRBD1. This CDR3 contains 13 residues. Germline V gene data show CDR1 as MNHEY and CDR2 as SVGAGI. V was clipped by 7 bases and J by 4 bases; unmatched bases: 5.